What follows describes a single T cell receptor (beta chain). Its antigen is unidentified. The data belong to a study of immune evolution from preneoplasia to lung adenocarcinoma. General study findings and limits: Normal lung had highest clonality; later lesions appeared denser, more diverse. Normal lung had the highest top T cell clone frequencies.

TCRdb keeps only in-frame clones here, not all; method: immunoSEQ multiplex PCR. The data show 8,000 to 8,500 clones, about 80% seen once. Premalignant or tumor cells were enriched by macro-dissection after pathologic assessment. Sequenced material: FFPE minimally invasive lung adenocarcinoma tissue. The origin of this receptor is a person aged 70 to 85 with lung adenocarcinoma.

The CDR3 region is CASSRQGTGEDTQYF. CDR3 nucleotide sequence: TGTGCCAGCAGCCGACAGGGTACGGGTGAAGATACGCAGTATTTT. This rearrangement joins TRBV5-4 to TRBJ2-3, with TRBD1 matching over 7 bases. The germline gives CDR1 SGHNT, CDR2 YYREEE (reference sequence). The CDR3 totals 15 residues. V was pared by 4 bases and J by 5 bases, with 10 bases of the junction left unmatched.